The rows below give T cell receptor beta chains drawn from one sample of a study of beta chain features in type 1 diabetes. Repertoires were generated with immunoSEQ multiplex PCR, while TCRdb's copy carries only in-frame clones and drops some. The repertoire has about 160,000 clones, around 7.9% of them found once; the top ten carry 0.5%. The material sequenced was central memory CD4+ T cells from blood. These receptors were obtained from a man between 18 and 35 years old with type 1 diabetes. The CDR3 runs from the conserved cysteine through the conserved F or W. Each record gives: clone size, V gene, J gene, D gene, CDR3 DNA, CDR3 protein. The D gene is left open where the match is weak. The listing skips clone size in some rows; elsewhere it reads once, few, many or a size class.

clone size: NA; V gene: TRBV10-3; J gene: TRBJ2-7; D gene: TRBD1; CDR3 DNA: TGTGCCATCGGTGAACAGGGGATGGATGAGCAGTACTTC; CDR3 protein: CAIGEQGMDEQYF
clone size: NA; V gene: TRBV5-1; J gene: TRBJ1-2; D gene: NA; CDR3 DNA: TGCGCCAGCAGCTTAGAGAGTGGCTACACCTTC; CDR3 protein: CASSLESGYTF
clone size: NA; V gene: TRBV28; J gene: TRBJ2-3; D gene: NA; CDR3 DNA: TGTGCCAGCAGCTCACTAGGGGGGGGCACAGATACGCAGTATTTT; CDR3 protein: CASSSLGGGTDTQYF
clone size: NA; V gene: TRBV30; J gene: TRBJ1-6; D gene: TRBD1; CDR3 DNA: TGTGCCTGGAGTGTTTGGAGGGGGCTTGATTCACCCCTCCACTTT; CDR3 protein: CAWSVWRGLDSPLHF
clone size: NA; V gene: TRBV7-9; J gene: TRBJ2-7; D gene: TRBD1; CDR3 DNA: TGTGCCAGCAGCTTAGGGACAGGGGGAAACGAGCAGTACTTC; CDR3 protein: CASSLGTGGNEQYF
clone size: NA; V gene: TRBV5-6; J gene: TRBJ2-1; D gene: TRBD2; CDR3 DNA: TGTGCCAGCAGCTTGAGGCTAGCGGGGAGCTCCTACAATGAGCAGTTCTTC; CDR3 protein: CASSLRLAGSSYNEQFF
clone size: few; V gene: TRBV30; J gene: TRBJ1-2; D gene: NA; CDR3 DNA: TGTGCCTGGAGTGTACAGAACTATGGCTACACCTTC; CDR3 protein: CAWSVQNYGYTF
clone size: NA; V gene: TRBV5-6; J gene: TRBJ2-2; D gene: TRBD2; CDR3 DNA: TGTGCCAGCAGCTTTAGACTAGCGGGTCGAACCGGGGAGCTGTTTTTT; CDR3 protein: CASSFRLAGRTGELFF
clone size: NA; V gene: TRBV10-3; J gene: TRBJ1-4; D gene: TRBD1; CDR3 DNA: TGTGCCATCAGCGGTTCAGGGGGCGGTGAAAAACTGTTTTTT; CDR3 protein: CAISGSGGGEKLFF
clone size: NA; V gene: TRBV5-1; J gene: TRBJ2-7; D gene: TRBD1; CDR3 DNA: TGCGCCAGCAGCTCCGGGACAGCCCCCTACGAGCAGTACTTC; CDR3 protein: CASSSGTAPYEQYF
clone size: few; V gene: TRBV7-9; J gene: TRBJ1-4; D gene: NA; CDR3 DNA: TGTGCCAGCAGCTCCTGGGGCAGCATGGGAAAACTGTTTTTT; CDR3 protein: CASSSWGSMGKLFF
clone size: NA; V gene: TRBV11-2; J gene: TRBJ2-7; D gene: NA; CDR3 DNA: TGTGCCAGCAGCTCCCCAACCACCTCGAGGGAGCAGTACTTC; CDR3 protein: CASSSPTTSREQYF
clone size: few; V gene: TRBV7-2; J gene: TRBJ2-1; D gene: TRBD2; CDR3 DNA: TGTGCCAGCAGCCTGGGGCTAGCGGGGAGGGATGAGCAGTTCTTC; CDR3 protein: CASSLGLAGRDEQFF
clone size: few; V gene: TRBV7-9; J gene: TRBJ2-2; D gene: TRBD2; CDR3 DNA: TGTGCCAGTAGGACGGGACTAGCAGCCGGGGAGCTGTTTTTT; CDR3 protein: CASRTGLAAGELFF
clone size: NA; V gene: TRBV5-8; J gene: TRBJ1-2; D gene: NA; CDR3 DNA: TGTGCCAGCAGCTTGGCCCTAGGAGCTAACTATGGCTACACCTTC; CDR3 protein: CASSLALGANYGYTF